This T cell receptor beta chain was sequenced in a study of shared clonotypes between healthy human individuals. Sequenced by immunoSEQ multiplex PCR; TCRdb stores in-frame clones only, minus some. Of 2 million or so clones in the sample, 90% to 95% are singletons; the top ten hold 0.13%. V was clipped by 3 bases and J by 2 bases, with 13 bases between them. The CDR3 has 15 residues. The V gene's germline CDR1 is MNHEY and CDR2 SVGAGI. The sequencing sample was made of naive CD4+ T cells sorted from blood. The subset denotes: CD45RA+ positively selected. This TCR derives from a man in his late teens or twenties in good health. The chain uses TRBV6-5 and TRBJ1-2; D is possibly TRBD1 (6 bases). The CDR3 protein is CASSYGTKENYGYTF. The CDR3 DNA sequence: TGTGCCAGCAGTTATGGGACAAAGGAAAACTATGGCTACACCTTC.